These 26 T cell receptor beta chains originate from one sample sequenced in a study of cytomegalovirus exposure and HLA in healthy donors (TCRdb year 2017). The receptor library was made with the immunoSEQ multiplex PCR assay. Held by TCRdb, this immuneACCESS table contains in-frame sequences only and omits some clones. Under half of the omission traces to an unresolved V gene where checked; the cause of the rest is unknown. Counted in this sample were 100,000 to 120,000 clones; 85% to 90% of them appeared once. Around 1.4% of the sample lies in the top ten. The sequencing input was PBMCs. The origin of the receptors is a woman between 25 and 40 years old in good health and CMV-seropositive.

The chain uses TRBV4-3 and TRBJ2-6; D is uncertain. Trimming shortened V by 4 bases and J by 0 bases, and 10 bases separated the two germline ends. Germline loops: CDR1 LGHNA, CDR2 YSLEER. CDR3 length equals 16 residues. CDR3 in DNA: TGCGCCAGCAGCCCAACAGTTACCTCTGGGGCCAACGTCCTGACTTTC. Protein: CASSPTVTSGANVLTF.

This clone has a single count. V and J are TRBV9 and TRBJ1-1; 7 positions agree with TRBD1. CDR1 is SGDLS and CDR2 is YYNGEE in the germline V gene. V trimming: 2 bases; J trimming: 4 bases; junction bases outside the gene matches: 5. This CDR3 has 14 amino acids. CDR3 protein: CASSVTGASTEAFF. DNA for the CDR3: TGTGCCAGCAGCGTTACAGGGGCGAGCACTGAAGCTTTCTTT.

J is TRBJ2-7 and V is TRBV18; 12 nucleotides align to TRBD2. CDR3 length equals 18 residues. V dropped 1 base and J dropped 1; count of bases not matched to a gene: 8. Germline V gene data show CDR1 as KGHSH and CDR2 as LQKENI. Here the CDR3 DNA reads TGTGCCAGCTCACCACTTCCGTTGACTAGCGGGAGTTCCTACGAGCAGTACTTC. Residues: CASSPLPLTSGSSYEQYF.

This clone was seen just once. This chain uses TRBV28 with TRBJ2-3; 12 positions match TRBD2. V dropped 7 bases and J dropped 3; count of bases not matched to a gene: 11. This CDR3 spans 17 amino acids. Germline lookup yields CDR1 MDHEN and CDR2 SYDVKM. CDR3 DNA sequence: TGTGCCAGCAACGCGAACGGGCTAGCGGGAGGGACAGATACGCAGTATTTT. It codes for CASNANGLAGGTDTQYF.

The chain combines TRBV6-5 with TRBJ1-5; the match to TRBD1 covers 7 bases. Germline CDR1 reads MNHEY; CDR2 reads SVGAGI. The CDR3 covers 14 residues. With 5 bases clipped from V and 3 bases from J, the junction kept 4 bases outside the gene matches. The CDR3 sequence: CASSTGTVNQPQHF. CDR3 sequence (DNA): TGTGCCAGCAGTACCGGGACAGTCAATCAGCCCCAGCATTTT.

V gene TRBV29-1 combines with J gene TRBJ2-7; a possible D gene is TRBD2 (6 bases). CDR1 is SQVTM and CDR2 is ANQGSEA in the germline V gene. V lost 7 bases, J lost 7 bases, and 17 bases lay in between. The length of the CDR3 is 12 residues. The CDR3 DNA follows: TGCAGCGGGGGACTTACTCGAGGGGAGCAGTACTTC. This gives the protein CSGGLTRGEQYF.

The CDR3 nucleotides read TGTGCCTGGAGTGTACTAGCGGGGGGCTTGGAGACCCAGTACTTC. As protein: CAWSVLAGGLETQYF. The chain combines TRBV30 with TRBJ2-5; 12 bases line up with TRBD2. Germline V gives CDR1 GTSNPN, CDR2 SVGIG (reference sequence). Germline trimming cut 0 bases from V and 5 bases from J; bases unmatched to any gene: 4. The CDR3 has 15 residues.

The count of this clone is one. The chain combines TRBV11-2 with TRBJ2-1, with TRBD2 identical over 10 bases. The V gene's germline CDR1 is SGHAT and CDR2 FQNNGV. The CDR3 covers 15 residues. With V trimmed by 4 bases and J by 6 bases, 6 bases remained unmatched. CDR3 in DNA: TGTGCCAGCAGCTCTACTAGCGGGGTGGGCAATGAGCAGTTCTTC. It yields the protein CASSSTSGVGNEQFF.

The chain uses TRBV6-1 and TRBJ1-2; possibly TRBD1 for D (6 bases). CDR3 length: 12 amino acids. Germline CDR1 reads MNHNS; CDR2 reads SASEGT. V lost 6 bases and J 4 bases, leaving 9 bases between the germline ends. This chain's CDR3 is CASRDSPYGYTF. The CDR3 region has the DNA TGTGCCAGCAGGGACAGTCCCTATGGCTACACCTTC.

The chain is built from TRBV19 and TRBJ2-7, with a tentative D call TRBD1 (6 bases). Germline CDR1 and CDR2: LNHDA and SQIVND (reference sequence). Trimming removed 4 bases at V and 3 bases at J, with 16 bases between. The CDR3 sequence is 15 residues long. CDR3: CASSTETGRHYEQYF. In DNA form, the CDR3 reads TGTGCCAGTAGTACTGAGACAGGTAGACACTACGAGCAGTACTTC.

This rearrangement joins TRBV11-3 to TRBJ2-1; 9 bases align to TRBD2. The CDR3 is 17 residues long. The V and J ends lost 0 bases and 3 bases, in that order; junction bases with no gene match: 6. Germline CDR1 reads SGHNT; CDR2 reads YENEEA. The CDR3 nucleotides read TGTGCCAGCAGCTTAGATTGGCGGGAGGGATTCTACAATGAGCAGTTCTTC. It is translated as CASSLDWREGFYNEQFF.

CDR3 sequence (DNA): TGTGCCAGCAGCCAAGCTAGCGGGAACTACGAGCAGTACTTC. It specifies CASSQASGNYEQYF. This chain connects TRBV4-2 to TRBJ2-7; 9 nucleotides line up with TRBD2. This CDR3 is 14 amino acids long. Germline-derived CDR1 and CDR2 are LGHNA and YNFKEQ. The V and J ends lost 1 base and 3 bases, in that order; junction bases with no gene match: 1.

V is TRBV13 and J is TRBJ2-1, with TRBD2 identical over 9 bases. The V gene's germline CDR1 is PRHDT and CDR2 FYEKMQ (reference sequence). V lost 2 bases to trimming and J lost 8 bases; unmatched junction nucleotides: 19. The CDR3 extends over 19 amino acids. CDR3 bases: TGTGCCAGCAGCTTACTCAAGATAGCGGGGGTTACCCGGGTGGATGAGCAGTTCTTC. Its protein is CASSLLKIAGVTRVDEQFF.

CDR3 DNA sequence: TGTGCCAGCAGCTCTCCCCTTAAGGTAGCGGGAGCTGGCGATGAGCAGTTCTTC. Amino acids: CASSSPLKVAGAGDEQFF. This chain joins TRBV9 and TRBJ2-1; 9 bases are shared with TRBD2. After removal of 4 bases from V and 8 bases from J, the junction contained 19 bases not matched to a gene. The length of the CDR3 is 18 residues. The germline gives CDR1 SGDLS, CDR2 YYNGEE. Supplemented by reference TRBV9 and TRBJ2-1, the full variable domain reads DSGVTQTPKHLITATGQRVTLRCSPRSGDLSVYWYQQSLDQGLQFLIQYYNGEERAKGNILERFSAQQFPDLHSELNLSSLELGDSALYFCASSSPLKVAGAGDEQFFGPGTRLTVL.

The chain recombines TRBV6-6 with TRBJ2-3, with D possibly TRBD1 on 6 matching bases. V lost 5 bases and J lost 3, with 9 bases in between. The germline V gene encodes CDR1 MNHNY and CDR2 SVGAGI (reference sequence). CDR3 size: 13 residues. The CDR3 sequence: CASSLDSTDTQYF. The CDR3 region has the DNA TGTGCCAGCAGTCTGGACAGTACAGATACGCAGTATTTT.

The rearrangement uses TRBV5-6 and TRBJ1-2; D is unclear. The CDR3 is made up of 9 amino acids. Trimming shortened V by 10 bases and J by 8 bases, and 9 bases separated the two germline ends. Looked up from germline, CDR1 is SGHDT and CDR2 is YYEEEE. The DNA for the CDR3 is TGTGCCGAACCGAGAGGCTACACCTTC. Translated, it gives CAEPRGYTF.

The chain is built from TRBV27 and TRBJ2-3; D remains ambiguous. The CDR3 contains 13 residues. The germline CDR1 and CDR2 sequences are MNHEY and SMNVEV (reference sequence). Trimming stripped 1 base from V and 3 bases from J, with 5 bases between. For the CDR3, the DNA is TGTGCCAGCAGTTTATTGCAGACAGATACGCAGTATTTT. It is translated as CASSLLQTDTQYF.

The genes are TRBV5-1 and TRBJ2-7, with TRBD1 identical over 7 bases. CDR3 length equals 12 residues. V lost 5 bases, J lost 6 bases, and 5 bases stayed unmatched. Germline loops: CDR1 SGHRS, CDR2 YFSETQ. The CDR3 here is CASRNGTVEQYF. In DNA form, the CDR3 reads TGCGCCAGCAGAAACGGGACAGTCGAGCAGTACTTC.

The genes are TRBV29-1 and TRBJ1-1; D unclear. There are 14 residues in the CDR3. Per the germline V gene, CDR1 is SQVTM and CDR2 is ANQGSEA. V lost 6 bases, J lost 4 bases, and 18 bases lay in between. The CDR3: CSVSRRGDRTEAFF. DNA of the CDR3: TGCAGCGTCTCTAGGCGCGGGGATCGCACTGAAGCTTTCTTT.

The chain joins TRBV6-5 to TRBJ2-5; TRBD2 aligns across 7 bases. V dropped 0 bases and J dropped 3; count of bases not matched to a gene: 4. The CDR3 consists of 15 residues. Looked up from germline, CDR1 is MNHEY and CDR2 is SVGAGI. CDR3 DNA sequence: TGTGCCAGCAGTTACTCCGGGACTATCGAAGAGACCCAGTACTTC. Its protein product is CASSYSGTIEETQYF.

This clone was seen a single time. The chain employs TRBV7-9 and TRBJ2-7, with 10 bases aligning to TRBD2. Germline V gene sequence: CDR1 SEHNR, CDR2 FQNEAQ (reference sequence). The CDR3 covers 17 residues. J gave up 5 bases and V 0 bases, and 10 bases lay outside the gene matches. The CDR3 reads CASSLAASGRSPHEQYF. The CDR3, as DNA: TGTGCCAGCAGCTTAGCGGCTAGCGGGAGATCCCCCCACGAGCAGTACTTC.

The chain joins TRBV5-1 to TRBJ2-4, with TRBD1 as a possible D gene (6 bases). Germline values: CDR1 SGHRS, CDR2 YFSETQ. Trimming left V 0 bases short and J 0 bases short, with 7 bases between. The CDR3 is 15 residues long. The CDR3 DNA reads as TGCGCCAGCAGCTTGGCAGGGGTAGCCAAAAACATTCAGTACTTC. This translates into CASSLAGVAKNIQYF.

The rearrangement uses TRBV9 and TRBJ1-2, with 10 bases lining up with TRBD1. The CDR3 runs 14 residues. Germline lookup yields CDR1 SGDLS and CDR2 YYNGEE. The V gene end was trimmed by 3 bases and the J gene end by 3 bases; junction bases not matched to a gene: 2. The CDR3: CASSGTGGHYGYTF. Here the CDR3 DNA reads TGTGCCAGCAGCGGGACAGGGGGTCACTATGGCTACACCTTC.

The chain employs TRBV7-9 and TRBJ2-7, with TRBD2 as a possible D gene (5 bases). Germline CDR1 and CDR2: SEHNR and FQNEAQ (reference sequence). Trimming took 4 bases from V and 1 from J, leaving 11 bases between them. The CDR3 has 14 residues. The CDR3, as DNA: TGTGCCAGCAGCTCGCCCTCGGGATCCTACGAGCAGTACTTC. It specifies CASSSPSGSYEQYF.

This clone was recorded only once. This chain links TRBV27 with TRBJ1-2, with D possibly TRBD1 on 6 matching bases. V shed 5 bases and J shed 4 bases, with 11 bases lying between them. CDR3 length: 13 amino acids. CDR1 and CDR2 from the germline V gene are MNHEY and SMNVEV (reference sequence). The CDR3: CASSRRDTYGYTF. CDR3 coding DNA: TGTGCCAGCAGTAGACGGGACACCTATGGCTACACCTTC.

The chain couples TRBV10-3 to TRBJ2-7; the D gene is possibly TRBD2 (5 bases). Germline V lookup: CDR1 ENHRY, CDR2 SYGVKD. The CDR3 is 17 residues long. With 3 bases removed from V and 0 bases from J, the gap between germline ends came to 18 bases. The CDR3 DNA reads TGTGCCATCAGTGACCTTTGGGCGGGCAGCGTCTCCTACGAGCAGTACTTC. Its protein product is CAISDLWAGSVSYEQYF.